Following are 28 T cell receptor beta chains from one sample sequenced in a study of OX40 agonist ivuxolimab in advanced cancers. The library was built by means of the immunoSEQ multiplex PCR assay. TCRdb retrieved this table from immuneACCESS and kept in-frame rearrangements only. Not all clones are present; in checked studies, unresolved V genes account for under half, and no reason is known for the remainder. The sample yields about 42,000 clones; approximately 75% were counted once. The ten top clones hold 2% to 3% of the sample. This material consisted of CD4+ or CD8+ T cells sorted from blood, taken in a trial of the OX40 agonist ivuxolimab. The receptor set was obtained from an adult with an advanced solid tumor such as melanoma, head and neck, liver or kidney cancer.

The chain has TRBV5-1 and TRBJ1-1, with D hard to call. CDR1 is SGHRS, CDR2 YFSETQ, per germline. The V gene lost 3 bases and the J gene lost 1 base, with 13 bases spanning the gap. CDR3 length equals 15 residues. The CDR3 region is CASSSLDVANTEAFF. In DNA form, the CDR3 reads TGCGCCAGCAGCTCCCTGGACGTTGCGAACACTGAAGCTTTCTTT.

This rearrangement joins TRBV6-4 to TRBJ2-1; TRBD1 agrees at 7 bases. The CDR3 length is 15 residues. Germline V lookup: CDR1 MRHNA, CDR2 SNTAGT. The V gene end was trimmed by 3 bases and the J gene end by 8 bases; junction bases not matched to a gene: 10. CDR3 region: CASSEGQTHVYEQFF. CDR3 sequence (DNA): TGTGCCAGCAGTGAGGGACAGACCCATGTCTATGAGCAGTTCTTC.

The V gene is TRBV4-2, the J gene TRBJ1-4; D is undetermined. Germline CDR1 is LGHNA and CDR2 is YNFKEQ. This CDR3 has 15 amino acids. V shed 8 bases and J shed 0 bases, with 13 bases lying between them. The CDR3 DNA sequence: TGTGCCAGCGCCTTAAGGAGAGCAACTAATGAAAAACTGTTTTTT. Encoded protein: CASALRRATNEKLFF.

The chain uses TRBV29-1 and TRBJ2-3; tentatively, D is TRBD1 or TRBD2 (5 bases each). The CDR3 runs to 13 residues. Trimming left V 3 bases short and J 1 base short, with 8 bases between. The germline gives CDR1 SQVTM, CDR2 ANQGSEA. CDR3 residues: CSVEGEGTDTQYF. CDR3 coding DNA: TGCAGCGTTGAGGGGGAAGGCACAGATACGCAGTATTTT.

The chain recombines TRBV28 with TRBJ2-3, with 15 bases identical to TRBD2. Germline assignment: CDR1 MDHEN and CDR2 SYDVKM. The CDR3 extends over 19 amino acids. The V and J ends lost 5 bases and 5 bases, in that order; junction bases with no gene match: 14. This CDR3 is CASSPLDGLAGGPRDTQYF. DNA of the CDR3: TGTGCCAGCAGTCCCCTGGATGGACTAGCGGGAGGGCCTAGAGATACGCAGTATTTT.

The chain couples TRBV18 to TRBJ1-3, with 8 bases fitting TRBD1. In germline, CDR1 is KGHSH, CDR2 LQKENI. Germline trimming cut 1 base from V and 6 bases from J; bases unmatched to any gene: 5. The CDR3 sequence is 15 residues long. The CDR3 protein is CASSPRGQAINTIYF. Written as DNA, the CDR3 is TGTGCCAGCTCACCACGGGGACAGGCCATAAACACCATATATTTT.

This chain joins TRBV16 and TRBJ2-1; a possible D gene is TRBD2 (5 bases). The V end lost 0 bases, the J end lost 12 bases, and 15 bases lay between the germline ends. CDR3 length: 14 amino acids. Per germline, CDR1 KGHSY and CDR2 FQNENV. In nucleotides, the CDR3 is TGTGCCAGCAGCCAATCGGGCGCGGTAGAGGGGCAGTTCTTC. It codes for CASSQSGAVEGQFF.

V usage is TRBV7-2 and J usage is TRBJ1-2; possibly TRBD1 for D (6 bases). V was shortened by 5 bases and J by 6 bases, with 13 bases between the two germline ends. There are 13 residues in the CDR3. The germline CDR1 and CDR2 sequences are SGHTA and FQGNSA. CDR3 in DNA: TGTGCCAGCAGCCTAGGACAGTGGGATGGCTACACCTTC. Protein: CASSLGQWDGYTF.

The chain is built from TRBV7-9 and TRBJ2-1, with TRBD2 matching 8 bases. CDR1 is SEHNR, CDR2 FQNEAQ, per germline (reference sequence). The CDR3 is 14 amino acids. After removal of 3 bases from V and 7 bases from J, the junction contained 5 bases not matched to a gene. DNA of the CDR3: TGTGCCAGCAGCTTCGCGGGACTAGTTAATGAGCAGTTCTTC. Its translation is CASSFAGLVNEQFF.

This clone was detected once. The chain joins TRBV4-1 to TRBJ2-7, with unresolved D. The V and J ends lost 6 bases and 2 bases respectively, with 14 bases between them. Germline V gene lookup returns CDR1 MGHRA and CDR2 YSYEKL. The CDR3 runs 14 residues. The CDR3 reads CASSSQAAAYEQYF. The DNA for the CDR3 is TGCGCCAGCAGTTCCCAAGCTGCGGCCTACGAGCAGTACTTC.

The J gene is TRBJ2-4, the V gene TRBV6-8, with D maybe TRBD2 (5 bases). CDR1 and CDR2 from the germline V gene are MNHGY and SAAAGT. V was pared by 4 bases and J by 0 bases, with 13 bases between. The CDR3 is made up of 16 amino acids. The CDR3 protein is CASSWAGLLAKNIQYF. The CDR3 DNA reads TGTGCCAGCAGTTGGGCGGGCCTCTTAGCCAAAAACATTCAGTACTTC.

The chain recombines TRBV2 with TRBJ2-1, with a tentative D call TRBD2 (5 bases). The CDR3 is 14 amino acids. Looked up from germline, CDR1 is SNHLY and CDR2 is FYNNEI. Trimming took 4 bases from V and 5 from J, leaving 12 bases between them. CDR3 loop: CASSGERSHNEQFF. CDR3 nucleotides: TGTGCCAGCAGTGGCGAGCGGAGCCACAATGAGCAGTTCTTC.

The chain joins TRBV11-2 to TRBJ2-7; D is unclear. Deletions cut 3 bases from V and 1 base from J, with 7 bases between. Germline values: CDR1 SGHAT, CDR2 FQNNGV. The CDR3 is 13 residues long. The CDR3 region is CASSFAPSYEQYV. CDR3 in DNA: TGTGCCAGCAGCTTCGCCCCTTCCTACGAGCAGTACGTC.

The chain has TRBV5-6 and TRBJ2-7, with D possibly called TRBD1 or TRBD2 (5 bases each). CDR1 and CDR2 from the germline V gene are SGHDT and YYEEEE. V was shortened by 2 bases and J by 3 bases, with 15 bases between the two germline ends. This CDR3 is built from 15 residues. CDR3 DNA sequence: TGTGCCAGCAGCTTCGGAACCGGGACCATCTACGAGCAGTACTTC. Its translation: CASSFGTGTIYEQYF.

The chain employs TRBV6-6 and TRBJ1-3; 8 bases match TRBD1. This CDR3 region has 16 residues. CDR1 and CDR2 (germline): MNHNY, SVGAGI (reference sequence). J was trimmed by 4 bases and V by 5 bases; bases with no gene match: 10. The CDR3 region has the DNA TGTGCCAGCAGTGCTGAGACAGGGGCTAAGGGAAACACCATATATTTT. Its protein is CASSAETGAKGNTIYF.

The chain carries TRBV6-5 and TRBJ1-1; 10 positions match TRBD1. Germline loops: CDR1 MNHEY, CDR2 SVGAGI. This CDR3 has 14 residues. V lost 6 bases to trimming and J lost 4 bases; unmatched junction nucleotides: 5. Written as DNA, the CDR3 is TGTGCCAGCAGGCCCGACAGGGGGCGCACTGAAGCTTTCTTT. As protein: CASRPDRGRTEAFF.

This clone was seen a handful of times. The chain is built from TRBV18 and TRBJ2-7; weak D call: TRBD2 (6 bases). Germline V lookup: CDR1 KGHSH, CDR2 LQKENI. This CDR3 is 18 amino acids long. Trimming removed 6 bases from V and 2 bases from J, with 26 bases in between. The CDR3 reads CASSLLPVGGSGTYEQYF. The CDR3 DNA reads as TGTGCCAGCTCCCTTCTACCCGTCGGAGGGAGTGGGACCTACGAGCAGTACTTC. Combining the CDR3 with reference TRBV18 and TRBJ2-7 gives the whole variable domain NAGVMQNPRHLVRRRGQEARLRCSPMKGHSHVYWYRQLPEEGLKFMVYLQKENIIDESGMPKERFSAEFPKEGPSILRIQQVVRGDSAAYFCASSLLPVGGSGTYEQYFGPGTRLTVT.

This clone turned up a few times. This chain uses TRBV7-9 with TRBJ1-5; D is perhaps TRBD1 (6 bases). V was pared by 5 bases and J by 3 bases, with 14 bases between. There are 15 residues in the CDR3. Germline values: CDR1 SEHNR, CDR2 FQNEAQ (reference sequence). This CDR3 is CASSAFPGDNQPQHF. The DNA for the CDR3 is TGTGCCAGCAGCGCCTTCCCAGGGGACAATCAGCCCCAGCATTTT.

This chain uses TRBV11-1 with TRBJ2-3; D is perhaps TRBD2 (5 bases). Germline-derived CDR1 and CDR2 are SGHAT and FQDESV (reference sequence). Trimming shortened V by 5 bases and J by 2 bases, and 8 bases separated the two germline ends. The CDR3 sequence is 13 residues long. This CDR3 is CASSADFTDTQYF. The CDR3 DNA reads TGTGCCAGCAGCGCGGACTTCACAGATACGCAGTATTTT.

The chain couples TRBV29-1 to TRBJ2-7; 12 bases match TRBD2. Germline assignment: CDR1 SQVTM and CDR2 ANQGSEA. Trimming at V came to 6 bases and at J to 5 bases, leaving 8 bases not matched to a gene. CDR3 length equals 14 residues. CDR3 DNA: TGCAGCGTGGGGGGGACTAGCGGGCCCAACGAGCAGTACTTC. Encoded protein: CSVGGTSGPNEQYF.

The CDR3 region has the DNA TGTGTCAGAAGCTCCCAAGGGACAAGAGGCACTGAAGCTTTCTTT. It is translated as CVRSSQGTRGTEAFF. The V call is TRBV7-5, the J call TRBJ1-1; the DNA was not compared with TRBD1, the D call given in the table. TRBV7-5 is reported as a pseudogene. This CDR3 is built from 15 residues.

The DNA for the CDR3 is TGTGCCAGCAGCGTAGGGGGACAGGGAGGTGAGCAGTTCTTC. Translated: CASSVGGQGGEQFF. The chain recombines TRBV9 with TRBJ2-1, with 9 nucleotides matching TRBD1. Germline V gene data show CDR1 as SGDLS and CDR2 as YYNGEE. V lost 0 bases and J lost 9; bases outside the gene matches: 4. The CDR3 covers 14 residues.

The genes are TRBV29-1 and TRBJ2-3, with D perhaps TRBD1 or TRBD2 (6 bases each). This CDR3 has 13 amino acids. Germline V lookup: CDR1 SQVTM, CDR2 ANQGSEA. The V and J ends lost 4 bases and 1 base respectively, with 9 bases between them. Here the CDR3 reads CSVAGAGTDTQYF. The CDR3 nucleotides read TGCAGCGTTGCGGGGGCCGGCACAGATACGCAGTATTTT.

This clone was detected once. Its ends do not fully match the called genes, so a read error is possible. The chain uses TRBV4-2 and TRBJ2-7; 10 positions match TRBD1. There are 15 residues in the CDR3. Germline V CDR1 and CDR2: LGHNA, YNFKEQ. In DNA form, the CDR3 reads TGTGCCAGCAGCCTCAGGGACAGGGGTTACTACAAGCAGTACTTC. Its translation is CASSLRDRGYYKQYF.

The chain has TRBV5-1 and TRBJ1-4; the match to TRBD1 covers 10 bases. Germline CDR1 is SGHRS and CDR2 is YFSETQ. The trim removed 1 base at V and 5 bases at J, leaving 5 bases unmatched. This CDR3 is built from 16 residues. The CDR3 here is CASSLNPGQGNEKLFF. The CDR3 nucleotides are TGCGCCAGCAGCTTGAACCCGGGACAGGGGAATGAAAAACTGTTTTTT.

This clone has more than one count but fewer than ten. V usage is TRBV7-3 and J usage is TRBJ2-2, with no clear D. The V and J ends lost 4 bases and 2 bases respectively, with 8 bases between them. CDR3 length: 14 residues. Germline V gene lookup returns CDR1 SGHTA and CDR2 FQGTGA. The DNA of the CDR3 is TGTGCCAGCAGCTCGGGCAGCAACACCGGGGAGCTGTTTTTT. It specifies CASSSGSNTGELFF.

This chain connects TRBV29-1 to TRBJ1-2, with D hard to call. Germline V gives CDR1 SQVTM, CDR2 ANQGSEA. CDR3 size: 13 residues. V shed 7 bases and J shed 1 base, with 13 bases lying between them. The CDR3 DNA is TGCAGCGCCGGGCCTCAGCATAACTATGGCTACACCTTC. Translation: CSAGPQHNYGYTF.

CDR3 sequence (DNA): TGTGCCAGTAGGTCCCCGGCTAGCGTCTCCTACAATGAGCAGTTCTTC. Its translation: CASRSPASVSYNEQFF. The rearrangement links TRBV19 to TRBJ2-1; D possibly corresponds to TRBD2 (6 bases). V lost 6 bases and J lost 0, with 15 bases in between. CDR3 size: 16 residues. Germline V CDR1 and CDR2: LNHDA, SQIVND (reference sequence).